The clone carrying this T cell receptor (beta chain) was recorded at least ten times. What it binds is unknown. The sample comes from a study of T cell repertoires in cytomegalovirus infection. About the research overall: Carrying CMV and the relevant HLA type showed in public TCR beta signatures. Study results and limitations: In two of eight donors, the top clonotype was HLA-C-restricted CMV-specific. Cumulative frequency of public TCR beta families picked out carriers of CMV plus the relevant HLA.

TCRdb passed the reads through MiXCR, listing each CDR3 protein once. In the table there are around 140,000 distinct CDR3 sequences, under 8.5% of which are singletons. CDR1 SGHTA and CDR2 FQGNSA come from the germline V gene. V lost 5 bases, J lost 5 bases, and 15 bases lay in between. The CDR3 is 15 amino acids. What was sequenced was PBMCs. The TCR sequence derives from a human donor in good health (CMV status not recorded). Some clones in this sample may be carry-over from other donors' samples. The chain recombines TRBV7-2 with TRBJ1-4; D gene uncertain. As DNA, the CDR3 is TGTGCCAGCAGCCCGGGCAACCTGCCCAATGAAAAACTGTTTTTT. It translates to CASSPGNLPNEKLFF.